These 24 T cell receptor beta chains were sequenced from one sample in a study of T cells and Merkel cell carcinoma outcomes. Sequencing used immunoSEQ multiplex PCR; TCRdb keeps in-frame clones, though not all of them. Of some 6,500 clones listed, roughly 87% are singletons. The sequencing sample was made of tumor tissue from Merkel cell carcinoma. The source is a human donor with Merkel cell carcinoma.

V gene TRBV5-4 combines with J gene TRBJ2-1; TRBD1 matches 9 bases. V shed 2 bases, J shed 8 bases, and the junction held 8 bases outside the gene matches. Germline CDR1 SGHNT, CDR2 YYREEE (reference sequence). This CDR3 contains 15 residues. In DNA, the CDR3 is TGTGCCAGCAGCTTACCGGGACAGGGCTCCCATGAGCAGTTCTTC. Protein sequence: CASSLPGQGSHEQFF.

The V and J genes are TRBV10-3 and TRBJ2-3; D gene ambiguous. V was trimmed by 2 bases and J by 6 bases, leaving 3 bases between them. The length of the CDR3 is 11 residues. Germline loops: CDR1 ENHRY, CDR2 SYGVKD. This CDR3 reads CAISEGDTQYF. CDR3 DNA: TGTGCCATCAGTGAGGGTGATACGCAGTATTTT.

The rearrangement links TRBV5-1 to TRBJ2-1; 9 bases match TRBD1. V was clipped by 0 bases and J by 5 bases; unmatched bases: 0. CDR1 is SGHRS, CDR2 YFSETQ, per germline. This CDR3 is 14 amino acids long. This CDR3 is CASSLGTGDNEQFF. CDR3 nucleotide sequence: TGCGCCAGCAGCTTGGGGACAGGGGACAATGAGCAGTTCTTC.

This sequence joins TRBV5-1 and TRBJ1-2, with D uncertain. V was cut by 1 base and J by 0 bases, with 10 bases left in between. The CDR3 totals 15 residues. The V gene's germline CDR1 is SGHRS and CDR2 YFSETQ. The CDR3 here is CASSLRPDTNYGYTF. The CDR3 DNA follows: TGCGCCAGCAGCTTGAGACCGGATACTAACTATGGCTACACCTTC.

The genes are TRBV5-6 and TRBJ2-1; 11 positions agree with TRBD1. This CDR3 is 15 amino acids long. V shed 4 bases, J shed 4 bases, and the junction held 4 bases outside the gene matches. The germline CDR1 and CDR2 sequences are SGHDT and YYEEEE. The CDR3 loop reads CASSMDRGRYNEQFF. CDR3 coding DNA: TGTGCCAGCAGCATGGACAGGGGGCGATACAATGAGCAGTTCTTC.

The chain couples TRBV5-1 to TRBJ2-3; no clear D gene. CDR1 is SGHRS and CDR2 is YFSETQ in the germline V gene. The CDR3 is 11 residues long. V was trimmed by 0 bases and J by 6 bases, leaving 2 bases between them. The CDR3 nucleotides read TGCGCCAGCAGCTTGGACGATACGCAGTATTTT. This encodes CASSLDDTQYF.

The chain links TRBV11-2 to TRBJ2-1; D gene ambiguous. Trimming cost V 4 bases and J 6 bases, with 4 bases left between them. The CDR3 has 11 residues. The germline gives CDR1 SGHAT, CDR2 FQNNGV. CDR3 coding DNA: TGTGCCAGCAGCTCGTCCAATGAGCAGTTCTTC. Translated, it gives CASSSSNEQFF.

This rearrangement joins TRBV5-6 to TRBJ2-1, with D hard to call. Between the trimmed V and J ends, which lost 3 bases and 0 bases, there was a span of 13 bases. Per germline, CDR1 SGHDT and CDR2 YYEEEE. The CDR3 has 16 amino acids. CDR3 sequence: CASSSAILSSYNEQFF. Written as DNA, the CDR3 is TGTGCCAGCAGCTCGGCTATCCTAAGCTCCTACAATGAGCAGTTCTTC.

The rearrangement links TRBV9 to TRBJ1-1; D is ambiguous. The CDR3 is made up of 14 amino acids. Looked up from germline, CDR1 is SGDLS and CDR2 is YYNGEE. V was shortened by 4 bases and J by 5 bases, with 15 bases between the two germline ends. CDR3 amino acids: CASSSGWSNTEAFF. The CDR3 nucleotides read TGTGCCAGCAGCTCCGGCTGGTCGAATACTGAAGCTTTCTTT.

The J gene is TRBJ2-7, the V gene TRBV7-9, with TRBD1 identical over 7 bases. Per germline, CDR1 SEHNR and CDR2 FQNEAQ (reference sequence). The V gene end was trimmed by 5 bases and the J gene end by 2 bases; junction bases not matched to a gene: 3. The CDR3 has 13 residues. The CDR3 here is CASSRQGTYEQYF. CDR3 nucleotide sequence: TGTGCCAGCAGCCGACAGGGAACCTACGAGCAGTACTTC.

The chain carries TRBV5-1 and TRBJ2-5; TRBD2 matches at 8 bases. V lost 0 bases and J lost 4; bases outside the gene matches: 8. The CDR3 has 16 residues. Germline CDR1 SGHRS, CDR2 YFSETQ. CDR3 region: CASSLEARGVVETQYF. In DNA form, the CDR3 reads TGCGCCAGCAGCTTGGAGGCGCGGGGGGTAGTAGAGACCCAGTACTTC.

The rearrangement uses TRBV5-6 and TRBJ2-5; no firm D call. From germline, CDR1 is SGHDT and CDR2 YYEEEE. The V gene lost 0 bases and the J gene lost 5 bases, with 11 bases spanning the gap. The CDR3 loop spans 14 amino acids. The CDR3 DNA is TGTGCCAGCAGCTTGGTCTCGGATTGGGAGACCCAGTACTTC. The encoded protein is CASSLVSDWETQYF.

The chain couples TRBV9 to TRBJ1-2, with 10 bases that match TRBD1. CDR1 and CDR2 (germline): SGDLS, YYNGEE. The CDR3 has 14 amino acids. The V gene end was trimmed by 4 bases and the J gene end by 7 bases; junction bases not matched to a gene: 7. This CDR3 is CASSPTDRGIGYTF. For the CDR3, the DNA is TGTGCCAGCAGCCCCACGGACAGGGGGATTGGCTACACCTTC. Based on the CDR3 plus reference TRBV9 and TRBJ1-2, the full variable domain is DSGVTQTPKHLITATGQRVTLRCSPRSGDLSVYWYQQSLDQGLQFLIQYYNGEERAKGNILERFSAQQFPDLHSELNLSSLELGDSALYFCASSPTDRGIGYTFGSGTRLTVV.

V is TRBV7-2 and J is TRBJ2-3; 13 bases are a match to TRBD2. Germline values: CDR1 SGHTA, CDR2 FQGNSA. The CDR3 is 18 amino acids. The V and J ends lost 5 bases and 0 bases, in that order; junction bases with no gene match: 8. CDR3 protein: CASSQGTSGARSTDTQYF. The CDR3 DNA follows: TGTGCCAGCAGCCAGGGGACTAGCGGGGCTCGGAGCACAGATACGCAGTATTTT.

J is TRBJ2-2 and V is TRBV4-1, with 7 bases aligning to TRBD2. The CDR3 is made up of 17 amino acids. Trimming took 0 bases from V and 4 from J; bases not matched to a gene: 8. Germline CDR1 reads MGHRA; CDR2 reads YSYEKL. CDR3 sequence (DNA): TGCGCCAGCAGCCAAGAGGCCGGGGGGTTTAGCACCGGGGAGCTGTTTTTT. It translates to CASSQEAGGFSTGELFF.

The rearrangement joins TRBV23-1 to TRBJ1-1; D may be TRBD1 (6 bases). TRBV23-1 is labeled an ORF, and its function is uncertain. V lost 2 bases and J lost 3, with 22 bases in between. This CDR3 comprises 18 residues. The CDR3 sequence: CASSQKGRDTLRDTEAFF. The CDR3 nucleotides are TGCGCCAGCAGTCAAAAGGGACGGGACACACTTAGGGACACTGAAGCTTTCTTT.

The chain employs TRBV2 and TRBJ2-2; 10 nucleotides agree with TRBD1. V was clipped by 7 bases and J by 5 bases; unmatched bases: 7. The CDR3 is made up of 15 amino acids. Germline CDR1 and CDR2: SNHLY and FYNNEI. In nucleotides, the CDR3 is TGTGCCAGCACGGTGGGACAGGGGAATACCGGGGAGCTGTTTTTT. This gives the protein CASTVGQGNTGELFF.

The CDR3: CASSQWRGLNTEAFF. The CDR3 DNA follows: TGCGCCAGCAGTCAATGGCGCGGTTTGAACACTGAAGCTTTCTTT. This chain joins TRBV23-1 and TRBJ1-1, with D hard to call. TRBV23-1 carries the ORF label, with uncertain function. The CDR3 spans 15 residues. V was trimmed by 1 base and J by 0 bases, leaving 9 bases between them.

The chain links TRBV7-6 to TRBJ2-6; possibly TRBD1 or TRBD2 for D (5 bases each). The V end lost 5 bases, the J end lost 0 bases, and 11 bases lay between the germline ends. In germline, CDR1 is SGHVS, CDR2 FNYEAQ. The CDR3 spans 16 residues. The CDR3 region is CASSRGPSSGANVLTF. Written as DNA, the CDR3 is TGTGCCAGCAGCCGGGGACCGAGCTCTGGGGCCAACGTCCTGACTTTC. Combining the CDR3 with reference TRBV7-6 and TRBJ2-6 gives the whole variable domain GAGVSQSPRYKVTKRGQDVALRCDPISGHVSLYWYRQALGQGPEFLTYFNYEAQQDKSGLPNDRFSAERPEGSISTLTIQRTEQRDSAMYRCASSRGPSSGANVLTFGAGSRLTVL.

The rearrangement uses TRBV9 and TRBJ1-5; no clear D. Trimming pared 3 bases from V and 0 bases from J, leaving 4 bases between. The CDR3 spans 13 residues. Per germline, CDR1 SGDLS and CDR2 YYNGEE. The CDR3 reads CASSENSNQPQHF. The CDR3 region has the DNA TGTGCCAGCAGCGAAAATAGCAATCAGCCCCAGCATTTT.

The chain employs TRBV7-6 and TRBJ2-1; 9 nucleotides agree with TRBD2. Germline values: CDR1 SGHVS, CDR2 FNYEAQ. This CDR3 has 17 residues. V was clipped by 4 bases and J by 7 bases; unmatched bases: 14. The CDR3 region has the DNA TGTGCCAGCAGCTCCCCCCTGCGGGGGGGCATAGGGAATGAGCAGTTCTTC. Encoded protein: CASSSPLRGGIGNEQFF.

The chain joins TRBV27 to TRBJ1-1, with TRBD1 matching over 7 bases. Per the germline V gene, CDR1 is MNHEY and CDR2 is SMNVEV (reference sequence). This CDR3 comprises 12 residues. After removal of 10 bases from V and 5 bases from J, the junction contained 7 bases not matched to a gene. CDR3 sequence (DNA): TGTGCCACCCGACAGGGTGGGACTGAAGCTTTCTTT. Translating gives CATRQGGTEAFF.

The J gene is TRBJ2-5, the V gene TRBV15; D is undetermined. Trimming removed 1 base from V and 2 bases from J, with 5 bases in between. This CDR3 contains 13 residues. Germline V CDR1 and CDR2: LNHNV, YYDKDF (reference sequence). In DNA form, the CDR3 reads TGTGCCACCAGCAGAGCCCTTCAAGAGACCCAGTACTTC. It is translated as CATSRALQETQYF.

This chain connects TRBV18 to TRBJ1-1, with a possible D match to TRBD1 (5 bases). Deletions cut 3 bases from V and 5 bases from J, with 13 bases between. The CDR3 consists of 14 residues. CDR1 is KGHSH and CDR2 is LQKENI in the germline V gene. The CDR3 region has the DNA TGTGCCAGCTCACCCCCAGGGATGGGGACTGAAGCTTTCTTT. Its protein product is CASSPPGMGTEAFF.